This is a list of T cell receptor beta chains from one sample in a study of OX40 agonist ivuxolimab in advanced cancers. Here immunoSEQ multiplex PCR was the method, and the copy in TCRdb shows in-frame clones only, minus some. Of some 19,000 clones in the sample, less than 85% are singletons; the top ten hold 25% to 35%. Sequencing used CD4+ or CD8+ T cells sorted from blood, obtained in a trial of the OX40 agonist ivuxolimab. These receptors were taken from an adult with an advanced solid tumor such as melanoma, head and neck, liver or kidney cancer. Both conserved end residues are part of each CDR3. The order of the fields is CDR3 protein, CDR3 DNA, clone size, CDR3 length, V gene, D gene, J gene. A D gene is named only where the DNA matches it firmly. Size values are once, few and many counts, or a class for expanded clones, and some rows have none.

CDR3 protein: CASSQDRRPGAYNEQFF
CDR3 DNA: TGCGCCAGCAGCCAAGATCGCAGGCCTGGGGCCTACAATGAGCAGTTCTTC
clone size: NA
CDR3 length: 17
V gene: TRBV4-3
D gene: NA
J gene: TRBJ2-1

CDR3 protein: CASAPYADTQYF
CDR3 DNA: TGTGCCAGCGCGCCGTATGCAGATACGCAGTATTTT
clone size: once
CDR3 length: 12
V gene: TRBV7-8
D gene: NA
J gene: TRBJ2-3

CDR3 protein: CASTLGAGFGANVLTF
CDR3 DNA: TGTGCCAGCACCCTTGGAGCGGGGTTTGGGGCCAACGTCCTGACTTTC
clone size: NA
CDR3 length: 16
V gene: TRBV28
D gene: TRBD2
J gene: TRBJ2-6

CDR3 protein: CASSLSTGTTYEQYF
CDR3 DNA: TGTGCCAGCAGTTTATCAACAGGGACGACCTACGAGCAGTACTTC
clone size: NA
CDR3 length: 15
V gene: TRBV27
D gene: NA
J gene: TRBJ2-7

CDR3 protein: CASSQEARVTMNTEAFF
CDR3 DNA: TGCGCCAGCAGCCAAGAGGCCCGGGTCACCATGAACACTGAAGCTTTCTTT
clone size: many
CDR3 length: 17
V gene: TRBV4-1
D gene: NA
J gene: TRBJ1-1

CDR3 protein: CASSLRGEINYGYTF
CDR3 DNA: TGTGCCAGCAGTTTACGGGGGGAAATTAACTATGGCTACACCTTC
clone size: NA
CDR3 length: 15
V gene: TRBV27
D gene: NA
J gene: TRBJ1-2

CDR3 protein: CASTEGVGTGRF
CDR3 DNA: TGTGCCAGCACCGAGGGGGTCGGGACGGGACGTTTT
clone size: once
CDR3 length: 12
V gene: TRBV25-1
D gene: NA
J gene: TRBJ1-5

CDR3 protein: CASSEDGGRDGYTF
CDR3 DNA: TGTGCCAGCAGTGAAGATGGGGGCAGGGATGGCTACACCTTC
clone size: NA
CDR3 length: 14
V gene: TRBV2
D gene: NA
J gene: TRBJ1-2

CDR3 protein: CASSLSQVNEQFF
CDR3 DNA: TGTGCCAGCAGTTTATCGCAGGTGAATGAGCAGTTCTTC
clone size: NA
CDR3 length: 13
V gene: TRBV27
D gene: NA
J gene: TRBJ2-1

CDR3 protein: CASTPGQGPPHTQYF
CDR3 DNA: TGTGCCAGCACCCCCGGACAGGGGCCCCCTCATACGCAGTATTTT
clone size: NA
CDR3 length: 15
V gene: TRBV2
D gene: TRBD1
J gene: TRBJ2-3

CDR3 protein: CASAVGYNSPLHF
CDR3 DNA: TGTGCCAGCGCGGTAGGCTATAATTCACCCCTCCACTTT
clone size: NA
CDR3 length: 13
V gene: TRBV6-5
D gene: NA
J gene: TRBJ1-6

CDR3 protein: CASRENSLANEKLFF
CDR3 DNA: TGTGCCAGCAGGGAGAACTCGTTGGCTAATGAAAAACTGTTTTTT
clone size: few
CDR3 length: 15
V gene: TRBV2
D gene: NA
J gene: TRBJ1-4

CDR3 protein: CASSPFVSVGGGYTF
CDR3 DNA: TGTGCCAGCAGTCCATTCGTTTCCGTTGGGGGTGGCTACACCTTC
clone size: NA
CDR3 length: 15
V gene: TRBV7-9
D gene: NA
J gene: TRBJ1-2

CDR3 protein: CASMERGITYGYTF
CDR3 DNA: TGTGCCAGCATGGAGAGAGGGATCACCTATGGCTACACCTTC
clone size: NA
CDR3 length: 14
V gene: TRBV6-1
D gene: NA
J gene: TRBJ1-2

CDR3 protein: CASSRGEEDSPLHF
CDR3 DNA: TGCGCCAGCTCGCGGGGGGAGGAAGATTCACCCCTCCACTTT
clone size: NA
CDR3 length: 14
V gene: TRBV5-1
D gene: NA
J gene: TRBJ1-6

CDR3 protein: CASTQDRDGEAFF
CDR3 DNA: TGTGCCAGTACCCAAGACAGGGATGGTGAAGCTTTCTTT
clone size: NA
CDR3 length: 13
V gene: TRBV19
D gene: TRBD1
J gene: TRBJ1-1

CDR3 protein: CASSLPGQGVYGYTF
CDR3 DNA: TGTGCCAGCAGTTTACCGGGACAGGGGGTCTATGGCTACACCTTC
clone size: once
CDR3 length: 15
V gene: TRBV28
D gene: TRBD1
J gene: TRBJ1-2

CDR3 protein: CASSLAAGAPHQETQYF
CDR3 DNA: TGTGCCAGCAGCTTAGCCGCGGGAGCCCCCCACCAAGAGACCCAGTACTTC
clone size: NA
CDR3 length: 17
V gene: TRBV11-2
D gene: TRBD2
J gene: TRBJ2-5

CDR3 protein: CASSPPGSTDTQYF
CDR3 DNA: TGTGCCAGCAGCCCCCCAGGCTCCACAGATACGCAGTATTTT
clone size: NA
CDR3 length: 14
V gene: TRBV7-9
D gene: NA
J gene: TRBJ2-3

CDR3 protein: CASSRPGGDLPYEQYF
CDR3 DNA: TGCGCCAGCAGCCGCCCCGGGGGAGACCTACCTTACGAGCAGTACTTC
clone size: NA
CDR3 length: 16
V gene: TRBV4-1
D gene: NA
J gene: TRBJ2-7

CDR3 protein: CASSMRGGVTEAFF
CDR3 DNA: TGTGCCAGCAGTATGAGAGGGGGGGTCACTGAAGCTTTCTTT
clone size: NA
CDR3 length: 14
V gene: TRBV27
D gene: NA
J gene: TRBJ1-1

CDR3 protein: CASDGGFYYGYTF
CDR3 DNA: TGTGCCAGCGACGGGGGATTTTACTATGGCTACACCTTC
clone size: NA
CDR3 length: 13
V gene: TRBV25-1
D gene: NA
J gene: TRBJ1-2